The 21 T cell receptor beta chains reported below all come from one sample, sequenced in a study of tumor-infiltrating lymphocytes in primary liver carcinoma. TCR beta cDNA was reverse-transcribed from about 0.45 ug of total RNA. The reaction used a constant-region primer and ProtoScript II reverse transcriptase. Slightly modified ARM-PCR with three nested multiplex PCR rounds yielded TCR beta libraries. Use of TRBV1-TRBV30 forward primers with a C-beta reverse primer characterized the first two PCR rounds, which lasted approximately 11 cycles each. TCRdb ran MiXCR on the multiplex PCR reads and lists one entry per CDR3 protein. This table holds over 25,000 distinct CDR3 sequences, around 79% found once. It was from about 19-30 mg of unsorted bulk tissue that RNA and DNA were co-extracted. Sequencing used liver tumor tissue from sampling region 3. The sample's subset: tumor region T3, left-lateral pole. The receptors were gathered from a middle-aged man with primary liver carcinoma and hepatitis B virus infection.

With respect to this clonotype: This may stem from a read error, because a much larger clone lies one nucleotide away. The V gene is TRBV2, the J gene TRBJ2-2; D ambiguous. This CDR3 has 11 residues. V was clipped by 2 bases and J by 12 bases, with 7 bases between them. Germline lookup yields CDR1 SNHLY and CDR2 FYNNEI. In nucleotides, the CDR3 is TGTGCCAGCAGTGAAACAACGAAGCTGTTTTTT. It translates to CASSETTKLFF.

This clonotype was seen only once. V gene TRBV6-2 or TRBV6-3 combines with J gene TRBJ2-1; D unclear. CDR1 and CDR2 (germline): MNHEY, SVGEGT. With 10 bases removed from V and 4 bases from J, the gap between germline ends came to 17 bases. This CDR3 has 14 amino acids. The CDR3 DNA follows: TGTGCCAACCGTTTGCCAGGTCCATACAATGAGCAGTTCTTC. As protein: CANRLPGPYNEQFF.

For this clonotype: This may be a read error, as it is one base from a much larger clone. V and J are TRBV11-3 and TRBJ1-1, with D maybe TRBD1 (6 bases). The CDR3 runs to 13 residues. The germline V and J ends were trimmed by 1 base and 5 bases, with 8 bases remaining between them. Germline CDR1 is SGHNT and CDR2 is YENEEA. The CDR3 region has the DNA TGTGCCAGCAGCTTAGCAGGGGAGACTGAAGCTTTCTTT. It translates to CASSLAGETEAFF.

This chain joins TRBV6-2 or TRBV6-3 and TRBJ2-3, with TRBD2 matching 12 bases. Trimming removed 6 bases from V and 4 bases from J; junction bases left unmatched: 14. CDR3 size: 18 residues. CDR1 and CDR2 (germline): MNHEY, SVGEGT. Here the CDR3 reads CASSYLRLAGAGADTQYF. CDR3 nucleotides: TGTGCCAGCAGCTACCTCCGACTAGCGGGAGCGGGAGCAGATACGCAGTATTTT.

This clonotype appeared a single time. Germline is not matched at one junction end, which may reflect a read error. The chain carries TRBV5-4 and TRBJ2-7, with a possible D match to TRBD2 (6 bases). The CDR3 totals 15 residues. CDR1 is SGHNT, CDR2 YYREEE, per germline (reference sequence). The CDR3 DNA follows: TGTGCCAGCAGATTGGATCACGGGAGCCTCTACAAGCAGTACTTC. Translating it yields CASRLDHGSLYKQYF.

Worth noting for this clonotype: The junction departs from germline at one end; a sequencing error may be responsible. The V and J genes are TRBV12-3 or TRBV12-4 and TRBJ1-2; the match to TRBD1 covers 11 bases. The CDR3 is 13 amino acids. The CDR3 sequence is CTRSLGQGAGYTF. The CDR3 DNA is TGTACCAGAAGTTTAGGACAGGGGGCTGGCTACACCTTC.

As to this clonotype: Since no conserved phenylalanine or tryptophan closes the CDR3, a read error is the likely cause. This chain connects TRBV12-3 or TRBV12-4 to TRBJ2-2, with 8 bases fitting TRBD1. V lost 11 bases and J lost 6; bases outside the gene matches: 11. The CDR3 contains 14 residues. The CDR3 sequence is CARNHHRGAGELFL. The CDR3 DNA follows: TGTGCCCGCAACCACCACAGGGGGGCCGGGGAGCTGTTTCTT.

The CDR3 DNA reads as TGTGCCAGCCTCTTAGATCTTGGTGCATGTGAGCAGTACTTC. This gives the protein CASLLDLGACEQYF. The chain is built from TRBV11-2 and TRBJ2-7; no clear D. Per germline, CDR1 SGHAT and CDR2 FQNNGV. V was shortened by 8 bases and J by 7 bases, with 21 bases between the two germline ends. The CDR3 length is 14 residues.

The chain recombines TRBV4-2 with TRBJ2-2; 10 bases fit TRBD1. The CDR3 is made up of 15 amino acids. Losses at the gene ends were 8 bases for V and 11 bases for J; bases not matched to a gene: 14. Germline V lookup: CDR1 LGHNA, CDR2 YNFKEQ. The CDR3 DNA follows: TGTGCCAGCGCTGATCCCCCGGGACAGGGGATAGAGCTGTTTTTT. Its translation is CASADPPGQGIELFF.

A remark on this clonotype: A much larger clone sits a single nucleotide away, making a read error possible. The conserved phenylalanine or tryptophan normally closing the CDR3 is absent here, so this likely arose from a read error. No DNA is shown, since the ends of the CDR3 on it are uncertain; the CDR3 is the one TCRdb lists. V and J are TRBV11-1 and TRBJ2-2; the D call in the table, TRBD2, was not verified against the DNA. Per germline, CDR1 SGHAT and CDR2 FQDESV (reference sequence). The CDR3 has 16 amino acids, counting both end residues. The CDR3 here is CASSRVMAGVSGELFI.

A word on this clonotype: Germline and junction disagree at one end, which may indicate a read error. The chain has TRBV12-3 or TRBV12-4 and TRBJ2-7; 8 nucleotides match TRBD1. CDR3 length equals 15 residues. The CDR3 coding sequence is TGTGCCATCAGTATGGGCACAGGGGGGTCCTACGAGCAATACTTC. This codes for CAISMGTGGSYEQYF.

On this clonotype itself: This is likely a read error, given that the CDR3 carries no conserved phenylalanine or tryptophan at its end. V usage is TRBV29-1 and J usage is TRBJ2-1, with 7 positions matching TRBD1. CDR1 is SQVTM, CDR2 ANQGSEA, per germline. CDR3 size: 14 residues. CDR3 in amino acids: CSGIVQGTYNEQFI. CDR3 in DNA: TGCAGCGGGATCGTACAGGGGACCTATAATGAGCAGTTCATC.

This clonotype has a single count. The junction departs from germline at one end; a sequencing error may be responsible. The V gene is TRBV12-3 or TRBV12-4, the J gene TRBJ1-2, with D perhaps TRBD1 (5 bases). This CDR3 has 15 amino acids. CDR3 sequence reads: CASSLGQGASYGYTF. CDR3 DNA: TGTGCCAGCAGCCTCGGACAAGGGGCAAGCTATGGCTACACTTTC.

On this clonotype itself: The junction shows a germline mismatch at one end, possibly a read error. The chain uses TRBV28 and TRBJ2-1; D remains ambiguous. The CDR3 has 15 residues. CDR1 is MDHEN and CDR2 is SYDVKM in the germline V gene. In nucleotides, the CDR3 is TGTGCCGGCAGCCCCCCTCCCAGCTCCTACGATGAGCAGTTCTTC. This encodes CAGSPPPSSYDEQFF.

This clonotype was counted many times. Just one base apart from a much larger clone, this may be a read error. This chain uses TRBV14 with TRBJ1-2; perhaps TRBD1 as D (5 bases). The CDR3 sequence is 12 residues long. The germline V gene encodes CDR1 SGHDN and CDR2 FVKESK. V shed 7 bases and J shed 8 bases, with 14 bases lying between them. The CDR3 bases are TGTGCCAGCAACCCGGGACTACGGGGCTACACCTTC. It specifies CASNPGLRGYTF.

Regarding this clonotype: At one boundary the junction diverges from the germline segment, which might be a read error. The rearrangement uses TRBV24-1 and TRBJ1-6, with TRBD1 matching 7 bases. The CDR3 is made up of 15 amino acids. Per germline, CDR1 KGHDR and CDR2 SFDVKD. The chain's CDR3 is CANSDARQGCSPLHF. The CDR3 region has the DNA TGTGCCAACAGTGATGCTAGACAGGGTTGTTCACCCCTCCACTTT.

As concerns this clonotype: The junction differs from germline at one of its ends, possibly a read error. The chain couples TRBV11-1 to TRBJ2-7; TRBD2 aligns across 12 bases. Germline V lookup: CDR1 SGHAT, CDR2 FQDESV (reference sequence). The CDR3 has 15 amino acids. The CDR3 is CVSSLGGLAGLLQYF. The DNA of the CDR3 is TGTGTCAGCAGCTTAGGTGGACTAGCGGGACTTCTCCAGTACTTC.

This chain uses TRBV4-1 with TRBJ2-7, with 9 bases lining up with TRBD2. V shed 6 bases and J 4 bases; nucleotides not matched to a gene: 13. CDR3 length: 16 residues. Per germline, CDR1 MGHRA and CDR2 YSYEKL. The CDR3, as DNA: TGCGCCAGCAGTCAATCTCTAGCGGGGCCACTTTACGAGCAGTACTTC. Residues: CASSQSLAGPLYEQYF.

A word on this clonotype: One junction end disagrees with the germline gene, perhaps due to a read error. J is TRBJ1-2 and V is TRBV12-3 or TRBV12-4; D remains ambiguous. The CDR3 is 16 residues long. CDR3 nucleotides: TGTGCCAGCACTTTGAGGGATCTCCCCCAAAATTATGCCTACACCTTC. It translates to CASTLRDLPQNYAYTF.

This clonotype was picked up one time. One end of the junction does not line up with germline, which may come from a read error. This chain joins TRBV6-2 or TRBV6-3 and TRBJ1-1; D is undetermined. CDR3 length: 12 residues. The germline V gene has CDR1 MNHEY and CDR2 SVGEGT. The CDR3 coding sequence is TGTACCAGCAGTTACATTAACACTGAAGCTTTATTT. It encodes CTSSYINTEALF.

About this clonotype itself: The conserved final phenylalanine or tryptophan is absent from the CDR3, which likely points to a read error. The CDR3 region has the DNA TGCGCCAGCAGCCGATTTCGGACTAGCGCAAATGAACAGTTCTTA. Its translation: CASSRFRTSANEQFL. J is TRBJ2-1 and V is TRBV4-1, with 9 bases identical to TRBD2. In germline, CDR1 is MGHRA, CDR2 YSYEKL. The length of the CDR3 is 15 residues.